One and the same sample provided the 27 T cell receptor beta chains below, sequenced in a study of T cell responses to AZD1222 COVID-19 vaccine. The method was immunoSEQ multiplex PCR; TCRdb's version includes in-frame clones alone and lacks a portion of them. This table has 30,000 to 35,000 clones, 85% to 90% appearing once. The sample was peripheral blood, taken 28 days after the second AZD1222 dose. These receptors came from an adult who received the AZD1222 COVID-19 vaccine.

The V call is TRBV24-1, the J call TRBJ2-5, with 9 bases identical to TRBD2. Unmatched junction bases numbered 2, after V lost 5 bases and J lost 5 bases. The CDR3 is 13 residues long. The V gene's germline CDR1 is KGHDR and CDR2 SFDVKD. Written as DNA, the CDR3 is TGTGCCACCAGTGGCGGGGGGGCGGAGACCCAGTACTTC. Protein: CATSGGGAETQYF.

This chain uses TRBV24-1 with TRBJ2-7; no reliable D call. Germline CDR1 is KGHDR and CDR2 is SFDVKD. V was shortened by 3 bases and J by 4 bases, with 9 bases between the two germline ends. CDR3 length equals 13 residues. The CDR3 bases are TGTGCCACCAGTGATCCAACTAAATACGAGCAGTACTTC. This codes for CATSDPTKYEQYF.

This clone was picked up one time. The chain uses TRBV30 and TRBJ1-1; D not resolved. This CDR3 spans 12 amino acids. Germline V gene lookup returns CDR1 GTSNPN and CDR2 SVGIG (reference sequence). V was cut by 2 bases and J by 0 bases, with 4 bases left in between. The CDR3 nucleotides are TGTGCCTGGAGTACGCTGAACACTGAAGCTTTCTTT. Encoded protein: CAWSTLNTEAFF.

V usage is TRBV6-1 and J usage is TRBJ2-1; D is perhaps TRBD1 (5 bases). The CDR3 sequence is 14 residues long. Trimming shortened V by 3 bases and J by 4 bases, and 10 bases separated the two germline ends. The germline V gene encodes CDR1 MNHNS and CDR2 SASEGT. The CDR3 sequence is CASSEAGPYNEQFF. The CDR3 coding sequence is TGTGCCAGCAGTGAGGCAGGGCCATACAATGAGCAGTTCTTC.

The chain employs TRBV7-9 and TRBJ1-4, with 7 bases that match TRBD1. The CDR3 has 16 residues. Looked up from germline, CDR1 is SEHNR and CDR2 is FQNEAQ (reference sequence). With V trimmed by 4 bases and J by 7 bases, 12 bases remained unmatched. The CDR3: CASSYYRDSYAEKLFF. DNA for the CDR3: TGTGCCAGCAGCTACTACCGGGACAGCTACGCTGAAAAACTGTTTTTT.

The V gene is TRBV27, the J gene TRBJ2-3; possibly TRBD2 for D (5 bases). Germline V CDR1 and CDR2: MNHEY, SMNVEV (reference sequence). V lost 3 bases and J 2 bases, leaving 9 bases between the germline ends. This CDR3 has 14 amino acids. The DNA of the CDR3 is TGTGCCAGCAGTTTTCGGGAAAACACAGATACGCAGTATTTT. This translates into CASSFRENTDTQYF.

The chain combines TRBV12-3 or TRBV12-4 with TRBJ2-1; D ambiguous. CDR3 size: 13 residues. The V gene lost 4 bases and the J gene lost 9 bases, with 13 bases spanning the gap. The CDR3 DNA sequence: TGTGCCAGCAGTTACTCTGAGATAGCTGAGCAGTTCTTC. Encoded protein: CASSYSEIAEQFF.

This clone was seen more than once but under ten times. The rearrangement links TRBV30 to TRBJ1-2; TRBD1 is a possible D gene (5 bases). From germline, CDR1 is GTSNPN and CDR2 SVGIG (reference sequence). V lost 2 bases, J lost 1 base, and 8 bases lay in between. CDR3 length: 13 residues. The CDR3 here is CAWSWQGNYGYTF. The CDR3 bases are TGTGCCTGGAGTTGGCAGGGTAACTATGGCTACACCTTC.

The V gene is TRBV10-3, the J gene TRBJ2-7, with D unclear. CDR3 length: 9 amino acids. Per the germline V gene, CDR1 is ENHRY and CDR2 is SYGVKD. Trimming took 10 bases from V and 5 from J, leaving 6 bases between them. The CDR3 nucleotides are TGTGCCAGTTGCCACGAGCAGTACTTC. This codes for CASCHEQYF.

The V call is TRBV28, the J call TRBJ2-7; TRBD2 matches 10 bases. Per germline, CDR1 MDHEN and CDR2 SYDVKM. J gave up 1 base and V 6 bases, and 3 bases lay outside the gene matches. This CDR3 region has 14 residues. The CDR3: CASRISGRSYEQYF. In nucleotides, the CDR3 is TGTGCCAGCAGGATTAGCGGGAGGTCCTACGAGCAGTACTTC.

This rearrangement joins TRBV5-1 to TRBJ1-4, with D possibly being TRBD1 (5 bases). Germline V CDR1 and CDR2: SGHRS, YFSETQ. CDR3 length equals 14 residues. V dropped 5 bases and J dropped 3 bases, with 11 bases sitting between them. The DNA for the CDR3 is TGCGCCAGCAGTACCGGGGGATCTAATGAAAAACTGTTTTTT. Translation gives CASSTGGSNEKLFF.

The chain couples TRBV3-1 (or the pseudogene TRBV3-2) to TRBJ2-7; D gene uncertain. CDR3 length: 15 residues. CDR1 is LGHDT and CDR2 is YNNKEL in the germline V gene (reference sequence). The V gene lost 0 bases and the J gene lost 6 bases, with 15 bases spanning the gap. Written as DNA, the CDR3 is TGTGCCAGCAGCCAAGATCTGATAGCCAGTGGCGAGCAGTACTTC. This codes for CASSQDLIASGEQYF.

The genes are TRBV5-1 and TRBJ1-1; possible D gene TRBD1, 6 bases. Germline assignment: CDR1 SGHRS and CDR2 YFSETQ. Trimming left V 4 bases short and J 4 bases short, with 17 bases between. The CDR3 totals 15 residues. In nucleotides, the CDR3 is TGCGCCAGCAGCCTTACAGGGTTACCGGGCACTGAAGCTTTCTTT. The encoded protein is CASSLTGLPGTEAFF.

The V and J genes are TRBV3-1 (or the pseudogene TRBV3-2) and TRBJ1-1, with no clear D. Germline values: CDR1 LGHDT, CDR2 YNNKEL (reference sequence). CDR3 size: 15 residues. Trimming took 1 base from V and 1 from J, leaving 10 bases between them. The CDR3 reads CASSQGVQTNTEAFF. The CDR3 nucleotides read TGTGCCAGCAGCCAAGGGGTACAGACGAACACTGAAGCTTTCTTT.

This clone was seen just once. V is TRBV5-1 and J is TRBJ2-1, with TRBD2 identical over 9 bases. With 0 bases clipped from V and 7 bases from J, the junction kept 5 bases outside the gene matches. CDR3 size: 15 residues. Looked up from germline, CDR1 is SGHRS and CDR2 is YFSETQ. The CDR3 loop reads CASSLAGGRANEQFF. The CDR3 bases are TGCGCCAGCAGCTTGGCGGGCGGGAGGGCAAATGAGCAGTTCTTC.

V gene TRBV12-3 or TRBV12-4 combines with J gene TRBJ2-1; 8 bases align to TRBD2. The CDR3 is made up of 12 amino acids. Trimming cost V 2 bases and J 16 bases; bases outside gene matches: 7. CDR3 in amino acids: CASSLTGAGGFF. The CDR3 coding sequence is TGTGCCAGCAGTTTAACGGGGGCGGGAGGCTTCTTC.

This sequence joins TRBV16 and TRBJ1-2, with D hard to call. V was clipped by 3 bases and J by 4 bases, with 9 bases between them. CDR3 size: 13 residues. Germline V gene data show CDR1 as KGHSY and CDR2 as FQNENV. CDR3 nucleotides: TGTGCCAGCAGCCATTCATCTGGCTATGGCTACACCTTC. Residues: CASSHSSGYGYTF.

The CDR3 DNA sequence: TGTGCCAGCAGCCCACGGACGGGGAATGTATCACCCCTCCACTTT. Translating it yields CASSPRTGNVSPLHF. This chain connects TRBV11-1 to TRBJ1-6; no firm D call. The germline V and J ends were trimmed by 5 bases and 10 bases, with 18 bases remaining between them. The CDR3 sequence is 15 residues long. Germline-derived CDR1 and CDR2 are SGHAT and FQDESV (reference sequence). The entire variable domain, with the rest obtained from reference TRBV11-1 and TRBJ1-6, is as follows: EAEVAQSPRYKITEKSQAVAFWCDPISGHATLYWYRQILGQGPELLVQFQDESVVDDSQLPKDRFSAERLKGVDSTLKIQPAELGDSAMYLCASSPRTGNVSPLHFGNGTRLTVT.

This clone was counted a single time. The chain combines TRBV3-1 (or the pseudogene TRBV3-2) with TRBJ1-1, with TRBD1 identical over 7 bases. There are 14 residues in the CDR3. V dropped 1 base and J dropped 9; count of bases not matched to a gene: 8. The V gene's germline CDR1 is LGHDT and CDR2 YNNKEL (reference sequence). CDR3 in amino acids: CASSQGRQGEKAFF. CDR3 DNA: TGTGCCAGCAGCCAAGGAAGACAGGGTGAGAAAGCTTTCTTT.

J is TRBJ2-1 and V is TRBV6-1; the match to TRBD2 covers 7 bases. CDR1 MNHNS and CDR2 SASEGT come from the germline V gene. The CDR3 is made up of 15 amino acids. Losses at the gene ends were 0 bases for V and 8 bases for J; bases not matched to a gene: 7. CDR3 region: CASSEAMRERDEQFF. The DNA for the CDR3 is TGTGCCAGCAGTGAAGCGATGCGGGAGAGGGATGAGCAGTTCTTC.

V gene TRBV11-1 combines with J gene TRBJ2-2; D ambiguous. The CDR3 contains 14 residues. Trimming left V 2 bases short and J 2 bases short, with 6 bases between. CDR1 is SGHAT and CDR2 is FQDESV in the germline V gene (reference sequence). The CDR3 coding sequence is TGTGCCAGCAGCTTATTACTTAACACCGGGGAGCTGTTTTTT. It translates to CASSLLLNTGELFF.

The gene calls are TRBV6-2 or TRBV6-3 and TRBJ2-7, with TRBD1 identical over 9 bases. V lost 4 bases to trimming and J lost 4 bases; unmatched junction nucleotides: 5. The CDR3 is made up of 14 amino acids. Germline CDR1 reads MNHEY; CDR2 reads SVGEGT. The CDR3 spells CASSWTGDTYEQYF. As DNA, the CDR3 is TGTGCCAGCAGTTGGACAGGGGACACTTACGAGCAGTACTTC.

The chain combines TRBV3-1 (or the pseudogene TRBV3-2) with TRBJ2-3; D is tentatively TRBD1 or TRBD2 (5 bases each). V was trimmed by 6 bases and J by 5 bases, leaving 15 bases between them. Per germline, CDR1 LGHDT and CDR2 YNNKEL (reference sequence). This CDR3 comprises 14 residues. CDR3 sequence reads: CASRMRGVQDTQYF. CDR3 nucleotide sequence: TGTGCCAGCAGAATGAGGGGCGTTCAAGATACGCAGTATTTT.

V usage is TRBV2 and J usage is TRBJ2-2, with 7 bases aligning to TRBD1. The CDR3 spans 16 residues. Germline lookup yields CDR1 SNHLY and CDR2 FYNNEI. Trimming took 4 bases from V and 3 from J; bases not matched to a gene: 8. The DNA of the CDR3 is TGTGCCAGCAGTGTTCATAGGGGGCTGTACACCGGGGAGCTGTTTTTT. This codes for CASSVHRGLYTGELFF.

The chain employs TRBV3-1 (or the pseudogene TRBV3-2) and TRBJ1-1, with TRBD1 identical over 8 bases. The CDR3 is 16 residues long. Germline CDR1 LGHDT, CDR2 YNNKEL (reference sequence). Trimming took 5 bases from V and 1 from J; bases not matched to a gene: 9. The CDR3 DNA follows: TGTGCCAGCAGCTCCCGGGACAGGTCGCCGAACACTGAAGCTTTCTTT. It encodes CASSSRDRSPNTEAFF.

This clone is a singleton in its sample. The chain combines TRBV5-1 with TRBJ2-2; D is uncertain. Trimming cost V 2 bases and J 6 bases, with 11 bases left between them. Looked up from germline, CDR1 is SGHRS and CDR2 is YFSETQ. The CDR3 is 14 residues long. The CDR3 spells CASSLGPPSGELFF. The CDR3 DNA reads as TGCGCCAGCAGCTTAGGGCCCCCCTCCGGGGAGCTGTTTTTT. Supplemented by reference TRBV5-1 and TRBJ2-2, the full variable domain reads KAGVTQTPRYLIKTRGQQVTLSCSPISGHRSVSWYQQTPGQGLQFLFEYFSETQRNKGNFPGRFSGRQFSNSRSEMNVSTLELGDSALYLCASSLGPPSGELFFGEGSRLTVL.

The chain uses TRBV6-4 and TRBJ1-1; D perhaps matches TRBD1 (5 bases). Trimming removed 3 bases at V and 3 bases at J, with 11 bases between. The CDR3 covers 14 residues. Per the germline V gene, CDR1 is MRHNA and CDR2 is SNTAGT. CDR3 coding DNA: TGTGCCAGCAGTGAAAATCAACAGGACACTGAAGCTTTCTTT. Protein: CASSENQQDTEAFF.